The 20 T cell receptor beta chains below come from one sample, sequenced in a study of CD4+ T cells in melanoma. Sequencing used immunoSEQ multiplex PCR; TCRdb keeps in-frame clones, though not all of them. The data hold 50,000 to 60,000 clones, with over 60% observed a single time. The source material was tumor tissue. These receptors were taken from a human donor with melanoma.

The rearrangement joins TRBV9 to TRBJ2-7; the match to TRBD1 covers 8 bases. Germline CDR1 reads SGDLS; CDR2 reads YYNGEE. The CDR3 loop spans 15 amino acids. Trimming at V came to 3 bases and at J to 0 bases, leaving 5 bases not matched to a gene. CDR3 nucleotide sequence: TGTGCCAGCAGCGAGGGAGGACAGGGCTCCTACGAGCAGTACTTC. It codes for CASSEGGQGSYEQYF.

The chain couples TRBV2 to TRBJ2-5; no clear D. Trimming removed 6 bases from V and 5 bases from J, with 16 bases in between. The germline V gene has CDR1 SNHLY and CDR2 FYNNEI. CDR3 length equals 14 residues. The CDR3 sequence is CASSRFDGGETQYF. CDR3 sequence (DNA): TGTGCCAGCAGCCGCTTCGATGGTGGGGAGACCCAGTACTTC.

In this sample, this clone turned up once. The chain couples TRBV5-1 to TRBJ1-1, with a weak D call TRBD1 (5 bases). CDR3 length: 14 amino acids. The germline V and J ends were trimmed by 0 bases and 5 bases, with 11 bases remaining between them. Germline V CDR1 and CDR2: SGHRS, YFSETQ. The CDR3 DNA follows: TGCGCCAGCAGCTTGGACCTGGGGGGGACTGAAGCTTTCTTT. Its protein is CASSLDLGGTEAFF. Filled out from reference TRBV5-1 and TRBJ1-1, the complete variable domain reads KAGVTQTPRYLIKTRGQQVTLSCSPISGHRSVSWYQQTPGQGLQFLFEYFSETQRNKGNFPGRFSGRQFSNSRSEMNVSTLELGDSALYLCASSLDLGGTEAFFGQGTRLTVV.

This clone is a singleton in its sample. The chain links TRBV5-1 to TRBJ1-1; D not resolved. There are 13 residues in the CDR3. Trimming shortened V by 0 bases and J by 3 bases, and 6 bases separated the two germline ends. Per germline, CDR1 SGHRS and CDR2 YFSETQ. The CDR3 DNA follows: TGCGCCAGCAGCTTGGCCCGGTACACTGAAGCTTTCTTT. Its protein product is CASSLARYTEAFF. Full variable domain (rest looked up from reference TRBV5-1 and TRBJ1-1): KAGVTQTPRYLIKTRGQQVTLSCSPISGHRSVSWYQQTPGQGLQFLFEYFSETQRNKGNFPGRFSGRQFSNSRSEMNVSTLELGDSALYLCASSLARYTEAFFGQGTRLTVV.

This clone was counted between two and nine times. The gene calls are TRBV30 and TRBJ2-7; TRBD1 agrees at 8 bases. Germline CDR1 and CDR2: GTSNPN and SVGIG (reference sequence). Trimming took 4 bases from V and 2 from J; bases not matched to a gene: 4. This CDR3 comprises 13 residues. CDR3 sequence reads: CAWTGTGAYEQYF. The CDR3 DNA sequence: TGTGCCTGGACCGGGACAGGAGCCTACGAGCAGTACTTC.

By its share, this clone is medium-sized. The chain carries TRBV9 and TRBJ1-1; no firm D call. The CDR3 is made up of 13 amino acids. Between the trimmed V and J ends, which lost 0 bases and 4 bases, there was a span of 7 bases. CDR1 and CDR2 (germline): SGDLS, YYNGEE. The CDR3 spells CASSVVEVTEAFF. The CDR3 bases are TGTGCCAGCAGCGTAGTGGAGGTCACTGAAGCTTTCTTT.

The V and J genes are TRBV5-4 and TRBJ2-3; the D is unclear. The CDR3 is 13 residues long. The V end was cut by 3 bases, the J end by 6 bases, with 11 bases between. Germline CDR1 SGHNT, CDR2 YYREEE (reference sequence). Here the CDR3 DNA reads TGTGCCAGCAGCTGGACGGATGGGGATACGCAGTATTTT. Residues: CASSWTDGDTQYF.

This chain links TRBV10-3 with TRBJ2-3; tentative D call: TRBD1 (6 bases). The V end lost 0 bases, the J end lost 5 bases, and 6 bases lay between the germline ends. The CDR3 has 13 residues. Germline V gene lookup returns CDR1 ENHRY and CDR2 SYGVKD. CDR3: CAISESGGDTQYF. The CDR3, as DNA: TGTGCCATCAGTGAGTCAGGGGGAGATACGCAGTATTTT.

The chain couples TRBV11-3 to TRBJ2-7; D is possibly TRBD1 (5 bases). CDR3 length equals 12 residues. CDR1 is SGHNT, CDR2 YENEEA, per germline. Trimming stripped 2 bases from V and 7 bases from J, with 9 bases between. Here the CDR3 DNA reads TGTGCCAGCAGCTTACAGGGAAGGGAGCAGTACTTC. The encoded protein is CASSLQGREQYF.

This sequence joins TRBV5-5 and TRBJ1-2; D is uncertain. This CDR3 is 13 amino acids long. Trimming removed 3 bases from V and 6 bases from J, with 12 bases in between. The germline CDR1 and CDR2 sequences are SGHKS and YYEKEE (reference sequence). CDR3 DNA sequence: TGTGCCAGCAGCTCCGAAATCGGGGATGGCTACACCTTC. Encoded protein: CASSSEIGDGYTF.

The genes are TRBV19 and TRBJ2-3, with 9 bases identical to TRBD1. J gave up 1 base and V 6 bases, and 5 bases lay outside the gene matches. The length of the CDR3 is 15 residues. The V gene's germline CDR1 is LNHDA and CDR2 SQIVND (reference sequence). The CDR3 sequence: CASSKTGGRTDTQYF. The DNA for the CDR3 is TGTGCCAGTAGCAAGACAGGGGGACGCACAGATACGCAGTATTTT.

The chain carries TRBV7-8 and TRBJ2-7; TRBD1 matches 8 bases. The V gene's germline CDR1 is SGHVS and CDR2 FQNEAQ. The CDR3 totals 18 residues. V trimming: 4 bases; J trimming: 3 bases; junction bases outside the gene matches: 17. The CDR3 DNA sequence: TGTGCCAGCAGCTATAAACTAAACAGGGGGGTTTTCGACTACGAGCAGTACTTC. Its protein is CASSYKLNRGVFDYEQYF.

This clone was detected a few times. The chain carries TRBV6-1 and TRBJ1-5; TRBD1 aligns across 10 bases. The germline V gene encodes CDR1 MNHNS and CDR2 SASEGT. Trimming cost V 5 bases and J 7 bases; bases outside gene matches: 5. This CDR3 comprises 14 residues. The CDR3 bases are TGTGCCAGCAGTATCGGGACAGGGGCCCAGCCCCAGCATTTT. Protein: CASSIGTGAQPQHF.

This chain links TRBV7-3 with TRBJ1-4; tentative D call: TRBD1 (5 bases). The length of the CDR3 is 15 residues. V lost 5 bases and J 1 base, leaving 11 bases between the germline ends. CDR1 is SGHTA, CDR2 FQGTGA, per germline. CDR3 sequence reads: CASSILGGTNEKLFF. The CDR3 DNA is TGTGCCAGCAGCATTTTGGGGGGAACTAATGAAAAACTGTTTTTT.

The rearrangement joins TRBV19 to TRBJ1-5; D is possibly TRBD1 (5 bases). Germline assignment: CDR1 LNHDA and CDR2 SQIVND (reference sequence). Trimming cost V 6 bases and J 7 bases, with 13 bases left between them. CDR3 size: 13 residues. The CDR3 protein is CASRDIQKQPQHF. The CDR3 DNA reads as TGTGCCAGTAGGGACATCCAAAAACAGCCCCAGCATTTT.

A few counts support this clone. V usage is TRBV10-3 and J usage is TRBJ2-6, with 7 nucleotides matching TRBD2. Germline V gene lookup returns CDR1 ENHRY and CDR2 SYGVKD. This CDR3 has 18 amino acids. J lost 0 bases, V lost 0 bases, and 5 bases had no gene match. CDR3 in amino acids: CAISESGDYGSGANVLTF. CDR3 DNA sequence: TGTGCCATCAGTGAGTCAGGGGACTACGGCTCTGGGGCCAACGTCCTGACTTTC.

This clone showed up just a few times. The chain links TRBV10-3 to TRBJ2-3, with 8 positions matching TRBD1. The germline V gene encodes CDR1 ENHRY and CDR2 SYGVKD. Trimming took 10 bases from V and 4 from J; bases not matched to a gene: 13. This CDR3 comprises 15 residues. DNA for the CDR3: TGTGCCACGGCTACAGGGGGTGGGGGGCCAGATACGCAGTATTTT. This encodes CATATGGGGPDTQYF.

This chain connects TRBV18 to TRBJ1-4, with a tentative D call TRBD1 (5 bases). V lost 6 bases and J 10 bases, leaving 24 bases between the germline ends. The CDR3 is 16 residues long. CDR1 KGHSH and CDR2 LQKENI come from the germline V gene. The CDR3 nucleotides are TGTGCCAGCTCTCGAGGGATCCGGGGGTCCCGAGGAAAACTGTTTTTT. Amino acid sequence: CASSRGIRGSRGKLFF.

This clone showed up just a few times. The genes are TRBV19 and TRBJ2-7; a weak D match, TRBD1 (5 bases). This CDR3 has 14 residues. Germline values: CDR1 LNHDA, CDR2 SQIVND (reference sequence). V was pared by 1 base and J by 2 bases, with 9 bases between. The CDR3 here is CASSIVAGTYEQYF. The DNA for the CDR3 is TGTGCCAGTAGTATAGTCGCAGGGACCTACGAGCAGTACTTC.

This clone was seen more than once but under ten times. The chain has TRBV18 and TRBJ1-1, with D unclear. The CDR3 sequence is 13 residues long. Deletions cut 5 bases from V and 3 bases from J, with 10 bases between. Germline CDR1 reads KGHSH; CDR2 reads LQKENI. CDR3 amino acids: CASSTSWDTEAFF. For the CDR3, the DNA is TGTGCCAGCTCAACCTCATGGGACACTGAAGCTTTCTTT.